One and the same sample provided the 7 T cell receptor beta chains below, sequenced in a study of shared clonotypes between healthy human individuals. The data were produced by immunoSEQ multiplex PCR, yet TCRdb's version contains in-frame clones alone and is incomplete. Among roughly 2.4 million clones listed, under 97% were seen once. The source material was naive CD4+ T cells sorted from blood. Described subset: CD45RA+ positively selected. Every receptor here comes from a man aged 18 to 29 in good health.

This rearrangement joins TRBV9 to TRBJ1-5; D possibly corresponds to TRBD1 (5 bases). V was pared by 0 bases and J by 6 bases, with 13 bases between. This CDR3 has 15 residues. Germline values: CDR1 SGDLS, CDR2 YYNGEE. CDR3 sequence: CASSVEDGRGQPQHF. The CDR3 DNA is TGTGCCAGCAGCGTAGAGGACGGAAGGGGTCAGCCCCAGCATTTT.

This clone has a single count. The chain links TRBV5-4 to TRBJ2-3; 9 nucleotides line up with TRBD2. The junction had 8 bases not matched to a gene; V was cut back by 5 bases and J by 1 base. The CDR3 consists of 16 residues. CDR1 is SGHNT and CDR2 is YYREEE in the germline V gene (reference sequence). CDR3 amino acids: CASRLGIAGGTDTQYF. In DNA form, the CDR3 reads TGTGCCAGCAGACTGGGGATAGCGGGGGGCACAGATACGCAGTATTTT.

The genes are TRBV10-1 and TRBJ2-7, with D perhaps TRBD2 (6 bases). The V gene lost 2 bases and the J gene lost 2 bases, with 13 bases spanning the gap. This CDR3 contains 15 residues. Germline V CDR1 and CDR2: WNHNN, SYGVQD (reference sequence). DNA for the CDR3: TGCGCCAGCAGTGAGAATATTGGGGGGACCTACGAGCAGTACTTC. Translating gives CASSENIGGTYEQYF.

V is TRBV6-5 and J is TRBJ1-2; TRBD1 might be the D (6 bases). This CDR3 is 12 amino acids long. The germline CDR1 and CDR2 sequences are MNHEY and SVGAGI. Trimming left V 11 bases short and J 4 bases short, with 14 bases between. CDR3 protein: CAYSPGAYGYTF. In DNA form, the CDR3 reads TGTGCCTACAGCCCAGGGGCCTATGGCTACACCTTC.

This rearrangement joins TRBV11-2 to TRBJ2-5, with D perhaps assigned TRBD1 or TRBD2 (6 bases each). The CDR3 is 15 amino acids. CDR1 is SGHAT and CDR2 is FQNNGV in the germline V gene. V was trimmed by 1 base and J by 5 bases, leaving 14 bases between them. Written as DNA, the CDR3 is TGTGCCAGCAGCTTAGCATGGCAGGGGAGGGAGACCCAGTACTTC. Its translation: CASSLAWQGRETQYF.

The chain couples TRBV5-4 to TRBJ2-3; TRBD2 agrees at 8 bases. The V gene's germline CDR1 is SGHNT and CDR2 YYREEE (reference sequence). V dropped 0 bases and J dropped 2; count of bases not matched to a gene: 5. The length of the CDR3 is 16 residues. DNA of the CDR3: TGTGCCAGCAGCTTGGGGGCGGGAGGCCCCACAGATACGCAGTATTTT. Amino acids: CASSLGAGGPTDTQYF.

The rearrangement uses TRBV5-4 and TRBJ2-5; 7 bases match TRBD1. The J segment lost 3 bases and the V segment lost 6 bases, leaving 8 bases of the junction unmatched. The CDR3 runs to 14 residues. Germline assignment: CDR1 SGHNT and CDR2 YYREEE (reference sequence). CDR3: CASNRKGTEETQYF. Written as DNA, the CDR3 is TGTGCCAGCAACAGGAAGGGGACAGAAGAGACCCAGTACTTC.